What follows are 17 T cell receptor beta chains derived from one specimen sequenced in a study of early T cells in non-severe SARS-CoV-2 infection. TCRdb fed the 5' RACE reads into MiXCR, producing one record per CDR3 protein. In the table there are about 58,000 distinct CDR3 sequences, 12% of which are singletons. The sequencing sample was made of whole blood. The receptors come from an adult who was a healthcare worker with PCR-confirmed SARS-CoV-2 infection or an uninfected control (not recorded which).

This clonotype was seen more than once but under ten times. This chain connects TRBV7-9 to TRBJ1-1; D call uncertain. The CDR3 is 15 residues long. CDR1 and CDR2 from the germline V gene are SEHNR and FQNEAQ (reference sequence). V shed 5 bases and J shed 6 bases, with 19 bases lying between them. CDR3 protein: CASSPMVSPGPEAFF. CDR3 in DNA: TGTGCCAGCAGCCCCATGGTTTCCCCGGGTCCTGAAGCTTTCTTT.

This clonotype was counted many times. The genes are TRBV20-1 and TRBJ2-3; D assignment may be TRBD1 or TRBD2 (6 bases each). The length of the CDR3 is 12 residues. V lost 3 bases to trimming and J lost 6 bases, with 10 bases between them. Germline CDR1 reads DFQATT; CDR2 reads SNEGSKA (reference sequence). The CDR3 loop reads CSARTGGDTQYF. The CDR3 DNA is TGCAGTGCTAGGACAGGAGGGGATACGCAGTATTTT.

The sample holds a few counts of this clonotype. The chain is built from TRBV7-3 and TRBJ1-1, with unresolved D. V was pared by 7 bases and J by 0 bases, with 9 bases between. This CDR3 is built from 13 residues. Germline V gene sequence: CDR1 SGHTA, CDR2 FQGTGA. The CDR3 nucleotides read TGTGCCAGCAAGGAGTACATGAACACTGAAGCTTTCTTT. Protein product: CASKEYMNTEAFF.

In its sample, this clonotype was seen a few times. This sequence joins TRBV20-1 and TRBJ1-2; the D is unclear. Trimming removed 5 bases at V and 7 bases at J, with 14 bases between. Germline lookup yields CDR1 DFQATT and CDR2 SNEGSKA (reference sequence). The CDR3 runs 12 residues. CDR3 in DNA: TGCAGTGCTTCGCCCCTACCGGGTGGCTACACCTTC. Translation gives CSASPLPGGYTF.

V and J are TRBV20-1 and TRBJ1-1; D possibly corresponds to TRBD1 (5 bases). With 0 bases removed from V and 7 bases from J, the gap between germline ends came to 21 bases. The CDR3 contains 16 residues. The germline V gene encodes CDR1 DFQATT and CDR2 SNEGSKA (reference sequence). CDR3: CSARDSGLPLRGEAFF. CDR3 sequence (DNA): TGCAGTGCTAGAGATTCGGGGCTACCTCTCAGAGGTGAAGCTTTCTTT.

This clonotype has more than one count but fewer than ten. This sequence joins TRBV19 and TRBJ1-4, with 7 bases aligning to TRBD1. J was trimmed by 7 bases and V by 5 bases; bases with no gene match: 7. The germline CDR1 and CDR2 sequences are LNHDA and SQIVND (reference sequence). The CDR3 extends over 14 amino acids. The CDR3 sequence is CASSETGRSEKLFF. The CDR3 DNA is TGTGCCAGTAGTGAGACAGGGAGGAGTGAAAAACTGTTTTTT.

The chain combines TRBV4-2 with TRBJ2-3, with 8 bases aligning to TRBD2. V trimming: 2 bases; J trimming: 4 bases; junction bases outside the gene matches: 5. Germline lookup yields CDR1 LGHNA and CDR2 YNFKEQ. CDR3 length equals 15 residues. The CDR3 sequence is CASSQPAGGSDTQYF. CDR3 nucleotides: TGTGCCAGCAGCCAACCGGCGGGAGGATCAGATACGCAGTATTTT.

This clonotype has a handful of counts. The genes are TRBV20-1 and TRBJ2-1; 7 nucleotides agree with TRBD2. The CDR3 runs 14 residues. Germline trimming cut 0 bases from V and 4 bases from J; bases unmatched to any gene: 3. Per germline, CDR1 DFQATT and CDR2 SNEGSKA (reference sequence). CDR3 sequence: CSARDMGLYNEQFF. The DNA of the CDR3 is TGCAGTGCTAGAGATATGGGACTATACAATGAGCAGTTCTTC.

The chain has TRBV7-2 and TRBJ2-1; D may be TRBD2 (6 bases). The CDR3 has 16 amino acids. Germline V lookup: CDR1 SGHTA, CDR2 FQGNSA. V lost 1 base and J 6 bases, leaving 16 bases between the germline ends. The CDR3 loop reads CASSLEEGLGFNEQFF. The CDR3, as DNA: TGTGCCAGCAGCTTAGAAGAGGGACTGGGCTTCAATGAGCAGTTCTTC.

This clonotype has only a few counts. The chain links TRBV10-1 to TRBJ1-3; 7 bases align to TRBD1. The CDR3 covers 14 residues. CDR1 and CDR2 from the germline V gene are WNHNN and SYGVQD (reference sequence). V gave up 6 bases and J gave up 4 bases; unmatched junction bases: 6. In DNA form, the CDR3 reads TGCGCCAGCAGCTCCACAGGGGACGGAAACACCATATATTTT. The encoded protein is CASSSTGDGNTIYF.

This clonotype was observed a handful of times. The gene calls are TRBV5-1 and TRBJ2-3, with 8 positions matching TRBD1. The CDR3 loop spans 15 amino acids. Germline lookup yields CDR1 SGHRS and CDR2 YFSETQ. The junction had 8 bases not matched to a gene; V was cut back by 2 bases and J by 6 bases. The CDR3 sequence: CASSFQGQGIDTQYF. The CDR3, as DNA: TGCGCCAGCAGCTTCCAAGGACAGGGAATCGATACGCAGTATTTT.

The CDR3 loop is CASRSPGQGLEKLFF. CDR3 DNA sequence: TGTGCCAGCAGGAGCCCGGGACAGGGGTTAGAAAAACTGTTTTTT. V and J are TRBV6-5 and TRBJ1-4, with TRBD1 matching over 10 bases. Looked up from germline, CDR1 is MNHEY and CDR2 is SVGAGI. CDR3 length equals 15 residues. J lost 8 bases, V lost 6 bases, and 9 bases had no gene match.

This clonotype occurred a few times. The CDR3, as DNA: TGTGCCAGCAGCCCAACGGGACTAGCGGGAGAAGCCGAGCAGTACTTC. It encodes CASSPTGLAGEAEQYF. This sequence joins TRBV7-9 and TRBJ2-7, with TRBD2 matching 14 bases. V was pared by 5 bases and J by 6 bases, with 9 bases of the junction left unmatched. The CDR3 has 16 residues. In germline, CDR1 is SEHNR, CDR2 FQNEAQ (reference sequence). Full variable domain (outside the CDR3, taken from reference TRBV7-9 and TRBJ2-7): DTGVSQNPRHKITKRGQNVTFRCDPISEHNRLYWYRQTLGQGPEFLTYFQNEAQLEKSRLLSDRFSAERPKGSFSTLEIQRTEQGDSAMYLCASSPTGLAGEAEQYFGPGTRLTVT.

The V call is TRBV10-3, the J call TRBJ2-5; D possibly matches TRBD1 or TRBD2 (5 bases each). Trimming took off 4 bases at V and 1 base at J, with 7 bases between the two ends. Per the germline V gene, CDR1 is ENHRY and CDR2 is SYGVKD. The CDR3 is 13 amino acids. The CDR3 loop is CAISGGTQETQYF. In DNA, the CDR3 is TGTGCCATCAGTGGGGGGACCCAAGAGACCCAGTACTTC.

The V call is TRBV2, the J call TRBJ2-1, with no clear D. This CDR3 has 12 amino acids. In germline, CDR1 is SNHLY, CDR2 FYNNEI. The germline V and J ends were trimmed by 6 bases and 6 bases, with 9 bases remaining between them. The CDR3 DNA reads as TGTGCCAGCAGGGTCCCTACCAATGAGCAGTTCTTC. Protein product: CASRVPTNEQFF.

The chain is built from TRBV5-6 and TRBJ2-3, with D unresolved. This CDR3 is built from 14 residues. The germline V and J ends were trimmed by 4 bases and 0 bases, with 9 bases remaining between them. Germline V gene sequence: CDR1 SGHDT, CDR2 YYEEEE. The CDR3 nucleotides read TGTGCCAGCAGCCCGGGTGCTAGCACAGATACGCAGTATTTT. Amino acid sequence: CASSPGASTDTQYF.

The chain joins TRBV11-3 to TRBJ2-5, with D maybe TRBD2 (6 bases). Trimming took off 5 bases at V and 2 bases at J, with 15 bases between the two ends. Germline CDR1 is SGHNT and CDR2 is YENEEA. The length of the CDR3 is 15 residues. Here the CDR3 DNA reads TGTGCCAGCAGCAGTCGCGGGGTGGATCAAGAGACCCAGTACTTC. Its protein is CASSSRGVDQETQYF.